What follows are 19 T cell receptor beta chains derived from one specimen sequenced in a study of T cell repertoires in cytomegalovirus infection. Each CDR3 protein gets one entry after TCRdb re-called the reads with MiXCR. Seen here are about 130,000 distinct CDR3 sequences, roughly 9% observed once, and the top ten hold around 10%. Sequenced: PBMCs. The receptors originated from a human donor in good health (CMV status not recorded). Some clones in this sample may be carry-over from other donors' samples.

The chain employs TRBV19 and TRBJ1-2; 7 bases match TRBD1. With 5 bases clipped from V and 2 bases from J, the junction kept 5 bases outside the gene matches. This CDR3 has 14 amino acids. Germline V gene data show CDR1 as LNHDA and CDR2 as SQIVND (reference sequence). DNA of the CDR3: TGTGCCAGTAGTGCGTGGACAGGAAACTATGGCTACACCTTC. Its translation: CASSAWTGNYGYTF.

Ten or more counts support this clonotype. This chain uses TRBV7-9 with TRBJ1-3; D ambiguous. The CDR3 spans 13 residues. Germline V gives CDR1 SEHNR, CDR2 FQNEAQ (reference sequence). Trimming shortened V by 3 bases and J by 0 bases, and 3 bases separated the two germline ends. The CDR3 DNA is TGTGCCAGCAGCTTTCCCTCTGGAAACACCATATATTTT. It translates to CASSFPSGNTIYF.

This clonotype was seen many times. V and J are TRBV27 and TRBJ1-2; 10 bases are shared with TRBD1. The CDR3 has 17 residues. From germline, CDR1 is MNHEY and CDR2 SMNVEV (reference sequence). V was clipped by 2 bases and J by 4 bases; unmatched bases: 10. CDR3 residues: CASSLRFGDRGFYGYTF. For the CDR3, the DNA is TGTGCCAGCAGTTTAAGATTCGGGGACAGGGGATTCTATGGCTACACCTTC.

This clonotype was seen a few times. As DNA, the CDR3 is TGTGCCAGTAAACTCGCGGGGAGCACAGATACGCAGTATTTT. It specifies CASKLAGSTDTQYF. This chain joins TRBV19 and TRBJ2-3, with D perhaps TRBD2 (6 bases). Germline V CDR1 and CDR2: LNHDA, SQIVND (reference sequence). The CDR3 is made up of 14 amino acids. Deletions cut 7 bases from V and 0 bases from J, with 11 bases between.

This clonotype has at least ten counts. The rearrangement links TRBV7-9 to TRBJ2-7, with 10 bases aligning to TRBD2. The CDR3 is 18 residues long. The germline gives CDR1 SEHNR, CDR2 FQNEAQ (reference sequence). With V trimmed by 5 bases and J by 1 base, 14 bases remained unmatched. CDR3 DNA sequence: TGTGCCAGCAGCCCACCTTACCTACTAGCGGGGCCTTCCTACGAGCAGTACTTC. As protein: CASSPPYLLAGPSYEQYF.

This clonotype was recorded at least ten times. The chain couples TRBV28 to TRBJ1-1; 8 bases fit TRBD1. Germline lookup yields CDR1 MDHEN and CDR2 SYDVKM. The CDR3 runs to 17 residues. Trimming removed 6 bases from V and 1 base from J; junction bases left unmatched: 13. In DNA form, the CDR3 reads TGTGCCAGCAGATTGGACGGGGCAGGGGGCCGGAACACTGAAGCTTTCTTT. Translation gives CASRLDGAGGRNTEAFF.

This clonotype was observed at least ten times. J is TRBJ1-3 and V is TRBV28, with a possible D match to TRBD1 (5 bases). This CDR3 is built from 17 residues. Germline V gene data show CDR1 as MDHEN and CDR2 as SYDVKM. The ends were cut back, 2 bases at V and 1 base at J, with 15 bases in the middle. This chain's CDR3 is CASSLGPQGGSGNTIYF. CDR3 nucleotides: TGTGCCAGCAGTTTAGGCCCCCAGGGAGGGTCTGGAAACACCATATATTTT.

This clonotype was counted at least ten times. The V gene is TRBV25-1, the J gene TRBJ1-5; tentatively, D is TRBD1 (5 bases). The ends were cut back, 5 bases at V and 4 bases at J, with 15 bases in the middle. There are 15 residues in the CDR3. Germline CDR1 and CDR2: MGHDK and SYGVNS. CDR3: CASSPGVGVNQPQHF. The CDR3 DNA reads TGTGCCAGCAGTCCGGGGGTAGGAGTAAATCAGCCCCAGCATTTT.

The sample holds a few counts of this clonotype. CDR3 coding DNA: TGTGCCAGCAGTACCGAGGACACCGGGGAGCTGTTTTTT. Its translation: CASSTEDTGELFF. The V call is TRBV6-4, the J call TRBJ2-2; D gene ambiguous. The CDR3 has 13 amino acids. V dropped 5 bases and J dropped 3 bases, with 7 bases sitting between them. The germline gives CDR1 MRHNA, CDR2 SNTAGT.

There are many counts of this clonotype. The chain is built from TRBV2 and TRBJ1-6; D ambiguous. V dropped 5 bases and J dropped 0 bases, with 11 bases sitting between them. This CDR3 has 16 amino acids. Germline-derived CDR1 and CDR2 are SNHLY and FYNNEI. The CDR3 region is CASSPGRNSYNSPLHF. The CDR3, as DNA: TGTGCCAGCAGTCCCGGACGGAACTCCTATAATTCACCCCTCCACTTT. The full variable domain, rest sourced from reference TRBV2 and TRBJ1-6, is EPEVTQTPSHQVTQMGQEVILRCVPISNHLYFYWYRQILGQKVEFLVSFYNNEISEKSEIFDDQFSVERPDGSNFTLKIRSTKLEDSAMYFCASSPGRNSYNSPLHFGNGTRLTVT.

Many counts were recorded for this clonotype. V usage is TRBV2 and J usage is TRBJ2-5; TRBD2 might be the D (6 bases). Trimming removed 8 bases from V and 2 bases from J, with 15 bases in between. The CDR3 extends over 14 amino acids. Germline V gives CDR1 SNHLY, CDR2 FYNNEI. The chain's CDR3 is CASQNWDLQETQYF. The CDR3 DNA follows: TGTGCCAGCCAAAATTGGGACTTGCAAGAGACCCAGTACTTC.

In its sample, this clonotype was seen many times. This rearrangement joins TRBV28 to TRBJ1-2; D might be TRBD1 (5 bases). This CDR3 spans 12 amino acids. Germline V CDR1 and CDR2: MDHEN, SYDVKM. The V gene lost 7 bases and the J gene lost 4 bases, with 10 bases spanning the gap. CDR3 nucleotide sequence: TGTGCCAGCAAGCCAGGGATCTATGGCTACACCTTC. Its protein is CASKPGIYGYTF.

This clonotype was seen ten or more times. The genes are TRBV7-9 and TRBJ1-4, with D unclear. The germline CDR1 and CDR2 sequences are SEHNR and FQNEAQ (reference sequence). Trimming removed 5 bases at V and 0 bases at J, with 10 bases between. This CDR3 region has 15 residues. This CDR3 reads CASSPSSPTNEKLFF. CDR3 nucleotide sequence: TGTGCCAGCAGCCCCTCCAGTCCAACTAATGAAAAACTGTTTTTT.

This clonotype came up many times. This chain links TRBV12-3 or TRBV12-4 with TRBJ2-1; TRBD2 matches at 9 bases. The CDR3 has 15 residues. J lost 3 bases, V lost 6 bases, and 6 bases had no gene match. The CDR3, as DNA: TGTGCCAGCAGACCAAGCGGGGGGCACTACAATGAGCAGTTCTTC. Protein product: CASRPSGGHYNEQFF.

The sample holds many counts of this clonotype. This sequence joins TRBV11-2 and TRBJ1-4; 11 bases agree with TRBD1. The CDR3 contains 15 residues. In germline, CDR1 is SGHAT, CDR2 FQNNGV. The V and J ends lost 5 bases and 7 bases, in that order; junction bases with no gene match: 6. The CDR3 DNA follows: TGTGCCAGCAGCGGACCCGGGACAGGGGGTGAAAAACTGTTTTTT. Protein: CASSGPGTGGEKLFF.

This clonotype was seen repeatedly, ten times or more. This chain connects TRBV28 to TRBJ2-3; 8 bases are shared with TRBD2. The CDR3 length is 15 residues. The germline V gene has CDR1 MDHEN and CDR2 SYDVKM. V was pared by 8 bases and J by 3 bases, with 10 bases of the junction left unmatched. The DNA of the CDR3 is TGTGCCAGCCCTCCCAGCGGGGGAATAACAGATACGCAGTATTTT. Amino acids: CASPPSGGITDTQYF.

Ten or more counts support this clonotype. The J gene is TRBJ2-7, the V gene TRBV2; D gene uncertain. The CDR3 spans 13 residues. V shed 1 base and J shed 5 bases, with 9 bases lying between them. CDR1 is SNHLY, CDR2 FYNNEI, per germline. This chain's CDR3 is CASSEGVNDEQYF. CDR3 DNA sequence: TGTGCCAGCAGTGAAGGGGTTAACGACGAGCAGTACTTC.

This clonotype was detected only a few times. This chain connects TRBV5-1 to TRBJ2-1; no reliable D call. Trimming pared 4 bases from V and 5 bases from J, leaving 10 bases between. The CDR3 loop spans 13 amino acids. CDR1 is SGHRS, CDR2 YFSETQ, per germline. DNA for the CDR3: TGCGCCAGCAGCCCCGGAGCAGACAATGAGCAGTTCTTC. Its translation is CASSPGADNEQFF.

Notes on this clonotype: The germline gene is not matched at one end of the junction; a read error may be the cause. This sequence joins TRBV7-2 and TRBJ1-3; D perhaps matches TRBD1 (5 bases). The CDR3 extends over 17 amino acids. Germline V CDR1 and CDR2: SGHTA, FQGNSA. CDR3 sequence: CASSLKGGPMVGHTIDF. CDR3 nucleotides: TGTGCCAGCAGCTTAAAGGGTGGCCCAATGGTTGGACACACCATAGATTTT.